Each of the 15 T cell receptor beta chains below was sequenced from the same sample in a study of blood T cell repertoires in COVID-19. Some clones are missing from TCRdb's copy, which holds only in-frame ones; the method was immunoSEQ multiplex PCR. The data hold 150,000 to 200,000 clones, with over 90% observed a single time. The sequenced material came from peripheral blood. Receptor source: a woman aged 60-75 years with COVID-19, enrolled during active disease.

The CDR3 nucleotides are TGTGCCAGCAGCGTAGTTAGGCAGGAAGACTATGGCTACACCTTC. Its protein is CASSVVRQEDYGYTF. The rearrangement joins TRBV9 to TRBJ1-2; D gene unclear. Germline V lookup: CDR1 SGDLS, CDR2 YYNGEE. Trimming took off 0 bases at V and 3 bases at J, with 12 bases between the two ends. The CDR3 has 15 residues.

This CDR3 reads CASSRARIGTGEGWGGYTF. In DNA, the CDR3 is TGCGCCAGCAGCCGGGCCCGGATCGGGACAGGGGAAGGTTGGGGAGGCTACACCTTC. The J gene is TRBJ1-2, the V gene TRBV4-1; 10 bases align to TRBD1. The CDR3 runs 19 residues. J gave up 8 bases and V 4 bases, and 22 bases lay outside the gene matches. The germline gives CDR1 MGHRA, CDR2 YSYEKL.

The rearrangement links TRBV4-2 to TRBJ2-3, with a weak D call TRBD2 (5 bases). V lost 0 bases, J lost 11 bases, and 12 bases lay in between. The CDR3 covers 13 residues. Germline values: CDR1 LGHNA, CDR2 YNFKEQ. For the CDR3, the DNA is TGTGCCAGCAGCCAAGATCGGACTTCTGTGCAGTATTTT. It codes for CASSQDRTSVQYF.

The rearrangement links TRBV7-3 to TRBJ2-2, with TRBD2 matching 12 bases. Trimming cost V 3 bases and J 4 bases; bases outside gene matches: 6. Germline-derived CDR1 and CDR2 are SGHTA and FQGTGA. There are 17 residues in the CDR3. CDR3 region: CASSLLAGGQGTGELFF. Written as DNA, the CDR3 is TGTGCCAGCAGCTTGCTAGCGGGGGGGCAAGGCACCGGGGAGCTGTTTTTT.

CDR3 loop: CASSIVLFNSPLHF. In DNA form, the CDR3 reads TGTGCCAGTAGTATTGTGTTATTTAATTCACCCCTCCACTTT. The genes are TRBV19 and TRBJ1-6; no clear D. Germline V CDR1 and CDR2: LNHDA, SQIVND (reference sequence). With 3 bases removed from V and 6 bases from J, the gap between germline ends came to 9 bases. The CDR3 is 14 amino acids.

The chain couples TRBV6-1 to TRBJ2-1, with D tentatively TRBD2 (6 bases). Germline lookup yields CDR1 MNHNS and CDR2 SASEGT. V dropped 2 bases and J dropped 0 bases, with 8 bases sitting between them. CDR3 length: 15 residues. As DNA, the CDR3 is TGTGCCAGCAGTGAACGGGGGTTCTCCTACAATGAGCAGTTCTTC. Residues: CASSERGFSYNEQFF.

The chain links TRBV2 to TRBJ1-2, with no clear D. The CDR3 sequence is 10 residues long. The germline CDR1 and CDR2 sequences are SNHLY and FYNNEI. The V gene lost 6 bases and the J gene lost 8 bases, with 7 bases spanning the gap. The CDR3 reads CASSNRGYTF. The CDR3, as DNA: TGTGCCAGCAGCAATCGGGGCTACACCTTC.

This rearrangement joins TRBV7-9 to TRBJ2-3; 7 bases agree with TRBD2. V lost 2 bases to trimming and J lost 3 bases; unmatched junction nucleotides: 5. CDR1 is SEHNR, CDR2 FQNEAQ, per germline (reference sequence). The CDR3 runs to 15 residues. The CDR3 DNA is TGTGCCAGCAGCTTAAGGCGGGGAGGGACAGATACGCAGTATTTT. This encodes CASSLRRGGTDTQYF.

This clone was detected once. The chain carries TRBV7-9 and TRBJ1-1; D remains ambiguous. Trimming pared 7 bases from V and 1 base from J, leaving 13 bases between. Germline V CDR1 and CDR2: SEHNR, FQNEAQ (reference sequence). The CDR3 is 14 residues long. The CDR3 here is CASTLSPSNTEAFF. The DNA of the CDR3 is TGTGCCAGCACCCTTAGCCCCTCGAACACTGAAGCTTTCTTT.

CDR3 nucleotides: TGTGCCAGCAGCTCCACAGGGGGGATCAATGAAAAACTGTTTTTT. The encoded protein is CASSSTGGINEKLFF. The chain joins TRBV5-4 to TRBJ1-4; 8 nucleotides align to TRBD1. The CDR3 totals 15 residues. Looked up from germline, CDR1 is SGHNT and CDR2 is YYREEE (reference sequence). V gave up 3 bases and J gave up 5 bases; unmatched junction bases: 6.

CDR3 coding DNA: TGTGCCACCAGCTCCAACTCATGGGCACCTCAGAACACTGAAGCTTTCTTT. Residues: CATSSNSWAPQNTEAFF. The rearrangement joins TRBV15 to TRBJ1-1; no clear D. The CDR3 has 17 amino acids. V lost 5 bases, J lost 1 base, and 20 bases lay in between. In germline, CDR1 is LNHNV, CDR2 YYDKDF (reference sequence).

The J gene is TRBJ1-1, the V gene TRBV18; D gene ambiguous. V lost 6 bases to trimming and J lost 0 bases, with 11 bases between them. Per the germline V gene, CDR1 is KGHSH and CDR2 is LQKENI. The CDR3 is 14 amino acids. The CDR3 DNA is TGTGCCAGCTCGGCGCAGGCTATGAACACTGAAGCTTTCTTT. It yields the protein CASSAQAMNTEAFF.

The chain recombines TRBV3-1 (or the pseudogene TRBV3-2) with TRBJ1-1; 11 bases agree with TRBD1. Germline V gene data show CDR1 as LGHDT and CDR2 as YNNKEL (reference sequence). The ends lost 2 bases at V and 5 bases at J; junction bases unmatched: 16. The CDR3 totals 19 residues. The CDR3 protein is CASSQPLGQGAGWGTEAFF. The CDR3 DNA sequence: TGTGCCAGCAGCCAACCCCTAGGACAGGGGGCCGGGTGGGGGACTGAAGCTTTCTTT.

The CDR3 DNA is TGTGCCAGCAGCCCCGGACAGGGGCCTATGAAGCAGTACTTC. Its translation is CASSPGQGPMKQYF. The genes are TRBV5-6 and TRBJ2-7; 9 bases are shared with TRBD1. The junction had 10 bases not matched to a gene; V was cut back by 4 bases and J by 8 bases. Per the germline V gene, CDR1 is SGHDT and CDR2 is YYEEEE. This CDR3 contains 14 residues.

This clone was counted only a few times. The chain carries TRBV4-3 and TRBJ2-7, with 13 bases matching TRBD2. The CDR3 covers 16 residues. Germline CDR1 is LGHNA and CDR2 is YSLEER. V lost 4 bases and J lost 7; bases outside the gene matches: 10. The CDR3 nucleotides read TGCGCCAGCAGCCCTGGGACTAGCGGGGTTGGAGGTGAGCAGTACTTC. This codes for CASSPGTSGVGGEQYF.